This T cell receptor beta chain was captured in a study of CD8 T cells in Susac syndrome. The multiple sclerosis controls consisted of treatment-naive patients with relapsing-remitting disease, either stable or active. The V end was cut by 4 bases, the J end by 7 bases, with 9 bases between. From germline, CDR1 is SGHDT and CDR2 YYEEEE. This CDR3 has 11 amino acids. After extraction with the RNeasy kit, about 0.5 to 1 ug of the RNA was reverse transcribed using random hexamers. Amplification of TCR beta CDR3 used immunoSEQ multiplex PCR across 54 Vbeta and 13 Jbeta. Using its own MiXCR run on the immunoSEQ multiplex PCR reads, TCRdb lists one record per CDR3 protein. The sample includes about 150,000 distinct CDR3 sequences, roughly 95% seen only once; the top ten take 0.14% to 0.15%.

J is TRBJ2-7 and V is TRBV5-6; D is unclear. Sequenced: CD8+ T cells from PBMCs. This sequence originates from a human donor with multiple sclerosis. The CDR3 region has the DNA TGTGCCAGCAGCCACAGAACGGAGCAGTACTTC. Amino acid sequence: CASSHRTEQYF.